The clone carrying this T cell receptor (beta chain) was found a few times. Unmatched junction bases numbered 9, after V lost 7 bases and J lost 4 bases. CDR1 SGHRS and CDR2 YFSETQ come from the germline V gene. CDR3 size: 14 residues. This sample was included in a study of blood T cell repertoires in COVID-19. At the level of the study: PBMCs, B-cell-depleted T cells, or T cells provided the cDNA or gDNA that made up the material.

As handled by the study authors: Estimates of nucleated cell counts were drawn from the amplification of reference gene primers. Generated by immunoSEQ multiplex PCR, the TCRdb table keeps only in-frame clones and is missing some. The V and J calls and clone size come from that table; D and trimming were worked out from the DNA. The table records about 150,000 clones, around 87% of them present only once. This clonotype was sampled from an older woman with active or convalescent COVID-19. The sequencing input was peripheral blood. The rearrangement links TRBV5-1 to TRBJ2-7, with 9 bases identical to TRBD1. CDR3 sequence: CASGATGGQYEQYF. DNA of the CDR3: TGCGCCAGCGGCGCTACAGGGGGCCAGTACGAGCAGTACTTC.